This T cell receptor beta chain was sequenced during a study of cytomegalovirus exposure and HLA in healthy donors. To note about this clone: Its antigen is unknown.

Findings and caveats of the study: For most TCR sequences rarity was the rule, although some public TCRs occurred in many donors. No immune exposure information besides CMV serostatus was available.

PCR used 60 Vbeta primers and 13 Jbeta primers. Clones were sequenced by immunoSEQ multiplex PCR, and TCRdb holds only the in-frame ones, with some missing. Of 90,000 or so clones listed, around 82% are singletons. Looked up from germline, CDR1 is LGHNA and CDR2 is YSLEER. The CDR3 length is 13 residues. Trimming stripped 2 bases from V and 8 bases from J, with 12 bases between. V gene TRBV4-3 combines with J gene TRBJ1-1; D might be TRBD1 (6 bases). The sequence derives from a man aged 25-45 years in good health and CMV-seropositive. Sequencing was carried out using PBMCs. The CDR3 region has the DNA TGCGCCAGCAGCCAAATTATGGGGGCCGAAGCTTTCTTT. Amino acid sequence: CASSQIMGAEAFF.